A selection of T cell receptor beta chains follows, all from one sample in a study of blood T cell repertoires in COVID-19. Using immunoSEQ multiplex PCR, the repertoire was profiled, and TCRdb retains in-frame clones only, with some absent. The table lists about 280,000 clones, around 85% of them singletons, with 9.5% to 12% in the top ten. Material for sequencing was peripheral blood. These receptors came from a woman in her 70s with acute or convalescent COVID-19. Each CDR3 is given with its conserved first and last residue. The order of the fields is CDR3 protein, J gene, V gene, clone size. A clone size is listed for some rows: how often the clone was seen (once, few, many), or a class if it is expanded.

CDR3 protein: CASSQDGGAQGPQHF
J gene: TRBJ1-5
V gene: TRBV4-1
clone size: few

CDR3 protein: CASSLRSLAPNEQFF
J gene: TRBJ2-1
V gene: TRBV27
clone size: -

CDR3 protein: CASTLGINYGYTF
J gene: TRBJ1-2
V gene: TRBV6-5
clone size: -

CDR3 protein: CASSFGAGGTYEQYF
J gene: TRBJ2-7
V gene: TRBV5-1
clone size: -

CDR3 protein: CSARGGSEQYF
J gene: TRBJ2-7
V gene: TRBV20-1
clone size: -

CDR3 protein: CASSPKQENYGYTF
J gene: TRBJ1-2
V gene: TRBV18
clone size: -

CDR3 protein: CASRAGKDTEAFF
J gene: TRBJ1-1
V gene: TRBV21-1
clone size: -

CDR3 protein: CASSSVGFAEAFF
J gene: TRBJ1-1
V gene: TRBV7-2
clone size: -

CDR3 protein: CASSPDIAKNIQYF
J gene: TRBJ2-4
V gene: TRBV19
clone size: -

CDR3 protein: CASSTTGTGFGNYGYTF
J gene: TRBJ1-2
V gene: TRBV5-4
clone size: -

CDR3 protein: CASSTDRGEEKQYF
J gene: TRBJ2-7
V gene: TRBV2
clone size: -

CDR3 protein: CASTTTGAGGYTF
J gene: TRBJ1-2
V gene: TRBV2
clone size: -

CDR3 protein: CASSATGMSNQPQHF
J gene: TRBJ1-5
V gene: TRBV7-2
clone size: once

CDR3 protein: CASSPGTGLPLHF
J gene: TRBJ1-6
V gene: TRBV5-4
clone size: -

CDR3 protein: CASSQRWEETQYF
J gene: TRBJ2-5
V gene: TRBV4-1
clone size: -

CDR3 protein: CASSLKGASNEQFF
J gene: TRBJ2-1
V gene: TRBV3-1/TRBV3-2
clone size: -

CDR3 protein: CASRVTTGVYEQYF
J gene: TRBJ2-7
V gene: TRBV2
clone size: -

CDR3 protein: CASRQQGSDGYTF
J gene: TRBJ1-2
V gene: TRBV3-1/TRBV3-2
clone size: -

CDR3 protein: CASSQAQANTEAFF
J gene: TRBJ1-1
V gene: TRBV14
clone size: -

CDR3 protein: CASSLDRASFNYGYTF
J gene: TRBJ1-2
V gene: TRBV5-1
clone size: -

CDR3 protein: CASSGGLGQPQHF
J gene: TRBJ1-5
V gene: TRBV5-4
clone size: -

CDR3 protein: CASSQSERGGDNEQFF
J gene: TRBJ2-1
V gene: TRBV3-1/TRBV3-2
clone size: -

CDR3 protein: CASSQAGLAGGRQFF
J gene: TRBJ2-1
V gene: TRBV4-1
clone size: -